The following is a T cell receptor beta chain sequence with its context. The CDR3 length is 14 residues. CDR1 is MDHEN and CDR2 is SYDVKM in the germline V gene. The V end was cut by 4 bases, the J end by 4 bases, with 13 bases between. This entry comes from a study of blood T cells in healthy people across ages. The second PCR ran about 6 to 11 cycles with a sample-barcoded 5' primer and J-beta primers. In TCRdb, the 5' RACE reads were re-called with MiXCR into one record per CDR3 protein. The sample carries approximately 600,000 distinct CDR3 sequences, 45% to 65% recorded once. Peripheral blood from each donor was collected in a volume of 9.5 to 10 milliliters.

Sample: blood. V and J are TRBV28 and TRBJ1-2, with D perhaps TRBD1 (5 bases). The TCR was taken from a man in his 60s in good health. The CDR3 here is CASSSRPGLYGYTF. In DNA form, the CDR3 reads TGTGCCAGCAGTTCCAGACCGGGACTCTATGGCTACACCTTC.